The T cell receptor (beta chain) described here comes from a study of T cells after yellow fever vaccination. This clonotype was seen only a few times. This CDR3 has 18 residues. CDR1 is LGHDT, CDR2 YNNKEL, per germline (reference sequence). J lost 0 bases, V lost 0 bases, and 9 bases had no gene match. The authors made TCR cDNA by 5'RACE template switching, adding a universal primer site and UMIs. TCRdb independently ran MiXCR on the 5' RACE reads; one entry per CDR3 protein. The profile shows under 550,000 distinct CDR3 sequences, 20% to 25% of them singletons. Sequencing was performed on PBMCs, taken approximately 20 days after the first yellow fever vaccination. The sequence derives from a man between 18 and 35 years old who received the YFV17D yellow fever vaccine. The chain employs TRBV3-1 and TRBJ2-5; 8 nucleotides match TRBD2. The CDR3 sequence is CASSQDLVGGGYQETQYF. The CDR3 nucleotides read TGTGCCAGCAGCCAAGATCTGGTTGGCGGGGGGTACCAAGAGACCCAGTACTTC.